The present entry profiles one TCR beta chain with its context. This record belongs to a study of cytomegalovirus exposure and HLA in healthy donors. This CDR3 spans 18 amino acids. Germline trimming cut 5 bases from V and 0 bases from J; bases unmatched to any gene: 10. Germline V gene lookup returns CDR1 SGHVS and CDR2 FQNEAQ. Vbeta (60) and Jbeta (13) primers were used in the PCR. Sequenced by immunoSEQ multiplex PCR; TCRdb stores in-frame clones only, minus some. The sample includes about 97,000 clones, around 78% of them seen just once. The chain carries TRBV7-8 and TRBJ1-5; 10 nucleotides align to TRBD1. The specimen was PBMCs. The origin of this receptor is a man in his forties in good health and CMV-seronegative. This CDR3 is CASSLVGTGDYSNQPQHF. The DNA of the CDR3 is TGTGCCAGCAGCCTAGTAGGGACAGGGGATTATAGCAATCAGCCCCAGCATTTT.